This TCR beta chain was sequenced during a study of PD-L1 blockade in urothelial cancer. As for the study in general: About 90% of the 29 patients were males with bladder-origin urothelial cancer. Analyses used blood from 3 weeks (second dose) and 6 weeks after treatment start. Specimens of blood held a median count of about 140,000 T cells.

The V and J ends lost 5 bases and 2 bases, in that order; junction bases with no gene match: 3. Germline loops: CDR1 LGHNA, CDR2 YSLEER. The CDR3 length is 14 residues. TCRdb keeps only in-frame clones here, not all; method: immunoSEQ multiplex PCR. The data contain about 71,000 clones, about 89% of them singletons. Sample numbers ranged from 1 to 8 per patient, encompassing pretreatment and on-treatment collections. Sequenced here: PBMCs, sampled around atezolizumab (anti-PD-L1) treatment. The sequence was obtained from a man aged 60 to 69 with urothelial cancer. The chain combines TRBV4-3 with TRBJ1-3; 7 bases agree with TRBD1. The CDR3 reads CASSLDRAGNTIYF. The DNA for the CDR3 is TGCGCCAGCAGCTTAGACAGGGCTGGAAACACCATATATTTT.